Here is one T cell receptor (beta chain) with its context. The antigen remains unidentified. In building TCR beta libraries, iRepertoire HTBI primers were used together with Arm-PCR of CDR3 regions. TCRdb re-called the multiplex PCR reads through MiXCR, storing one row per CDR3 protein. The sample has some 320,000 distinct CDR3 sequences, more than 15% seen once; the top ten hold more than 30%. This entry is derived from a study of regulatory T cells in long-lasting Graves disease. Findings of the study overall: Relative to new patients (approximately 960), persistent patients exhibited greater sharing of public clonotypes (about 3,000). Investigators studied peripheral blood only, not thyroid tissue. The TCR repertoire of persistent Graves' patients was less diverse than that of newly diagnosed ones.

Time point in this sample: newly diagnosed GD, antithyroid drugs for less than 3 months. Following extraction of RNA from PBMCs, that RNA was used to make the TCR library. Trimming at V came to 5 bases and at J to 5 bases, leaving 15 bases not matched to a gene. The length of the CDR3 is 17 residues. This receptor was taken from a female donor with Graves disease. The source was peripheral blood mononuclear cells (PBMCs), collected at new diagnosis, from a patient treated with antithyroid drugs. V gene TRBV12-3 or TRBV12-4 combines with J gene TRBJ1-5, with TRBD1 matching 7 bases. The CDR3 protein is CASSGRTGNGFYQPQHF. CDR3 in DNA: TGTGCCAGCAGTGGCAGGACAGGCAATGGCTTCTATCAGCCCCAGCATTTT.